The rows below give T cell receptor beta chains drawn from one sample of a study of shared clonotypes between healthy human individuals. Data came from immunoSEQ multiplex PCR; TCRdb stores just in-frame clones and leaves some out. The sample includes approximately 350,000 clones, approximately 79% of them seen just once. Sequencing was done on a sample of memory CD4+ T cells sorted from blood. The origin of the receptors is a man aged 30 to 39 in good health. Each CDR3 is given with its conserved first and last residue. The size field is filled for only some rows; it gives once, few, many or a size class.

V,J,size,CDR3
TRBV5-4,TRBJ1-1,few,CASSHDRVGEAFF
TRBV10-1,TRBJ2-2,.,CASSEDRRTGELFF
TRBV7-3,TRBJ1-1,.,CASSSLPSGLMNTEAFF
TRBV6-1,TRBJ2-3,.,CASSSQGYTQYF
TRBV11-2,TRBJ1-4,.,CASKRTGPLEKLFF
TRBV10-3,TRBJ2-1,.,CAISNSAGTSGKDEQFF
TRBV9,TRBJ1-1,few,CASSVGAGGMNTEAFF
TRBV19,TRBJ1-1,.,CASSARVMNTEAFF
TRBV13,TRBJ1-1,many,CASSLRGAEAFF
TRBV5-4,TRBJ2-7,few,CASAIGGSSYEQYF
TRBV7-3,TRBJ2-3,once,CASSTRTGAGTDTQYF